Here is one T cell receptor (beta chain) with its context. Its target is not known. This record comes from a study of CD8+ T cells in alopecia areata. Study overall: Affected scalp percentage determined the severity score of treated patients. Findings and limits, study-wide: Clonality in the scalp and expanded CD8+ clones ranked among the top 100 were significantly decreased by tofacitinib.

Extraction and reverse transcription of RNA yielded cDNA as the sequencing template. Some clones are missing from TCRdb's copy, which holds only in-frame ones; the method was immunoSEQ multiplex PCR. The sample includes 130,000 or so clones, about 85% of them seen just once. Treatment given: oral pan-JAK inhibitor, 5-10 mg twice daily. The clonotype comes from a human donor with alopecia areata. The sequencing here drew on CD8+ T cells sorted from blood, taken at week 4, from a patient treated with tofacitinib.

CDR3 protein: CASSPGMGEATDTQYF. Here the CDR3 DNA reads TGTGCCAGCAGCCCGGGGATGGGGGAGGCCACAGATACGCAGTATTTT. The genes are TRBV5-6 and TRBJ2-3; maybe TRBD2 (6 bases). Trimming removed 4 bases from V and 2 bases from J, with 17 bases in between. This CDR3 spans 16 amino acids. Germline lookup yields CDR1 SGHDT and CDR2 YYEEEE.